Each of the 29 T cell receptor beta chains below was sequenced from the same sample in a study of technical replicates of blood from a few donors. The method was immunoSEQ multiplex PCR; TCRdb's version includes in-frame clones alone and lacks a portion of them. The data hold approximately 93,000 clones, with 90% to 95% observed a single time. The sample was T cells isolated from PBMCs. The receptors come from a human donor in good health.

The chain uses TRBV6-4 and TRBJ1-2, with 9 bases that match TRBD1. Germline loops: CDR1 MRHNA, CDR2 SNTAGT. Germline trimming cut 6 bases from V and 10 bases from J; bases unmatched to any gene: 12. The CDR3 is 14 residues long. CDR3 residues: CASSSEQGAWDYTF. CDR3 coding DNA: TGTGCCAGCAGCTCGGAACAGGGGGCTTGGGACTACACCTTC.

The chain is built from TRBV7-9 and TRBJ2-5; 9 bases are a match to TRBD2. CDR1 and CDR2 from the germline V gene are SEHNR and FQNEAQ (reference sequence). The CDR3 length is 14 residues. J was trimmed by 3 bases and V by 11 bases; bases with no gene match: 10. This CDR3 reads CAAPQRGVEETQYF. Written as DNA, the CDR3 is TGTGCCGCACCACAGCGGGGGGTGGAAGAGACCCAGTACTTC.

V gene TRBV9 combines with J gene TRBJ2-6, with TRBD1 matching over 7 bases. Per germline, CDR1 SGDLS and CDR2 YYNGEE. With V trimmed by 0 bases and J by 0 bases, 6 bases remained unmatched. The CDR3 consists of 18 residues. The CDR3 spells CASSVATGAGSGANVLTF. The DNA of the CDR3 is TGTGCCAGCAGCGTAGCTACAGGGGCAGGCTCTGGGGCCAACGTCCTGACTTTC.

The chain combines TRBV5-4 with TRBJ2-1; D might be TRBD2 (5 bases). CDR3 length: 12 residues. V lost 3 bases, J lost 14 bases, and 15 bases lay in between. Germline CDR1 is SGHNT and CDR2 is YYREEE (reference sequence). CDR3 residues: CASSSNRWREFF. CDR3 coding DNA: TGTGCCAGCAGCTCTAATAGATGGCGGGAGTTCTTC.

V gene TRBV4-1 combines with J gene TRBJ1-5, with D hard to call. This CDR3 comprises 16 residues. Germline V gene sequence: CDR1 MGHRA, CDR2 YSYEKL. With 1 base removed from V and 2 bases from J, the gap between germline ends came to 12 bases. The CDR3 region has the DNA TGCGCCAGCAGCCAAGGACGAGGAGGACGCAATCAGCCCCAGCATTTT. It is translated as CASSQGRGGRNQPQHF.

The V call is TRBV7-2, the J call TRBJ2-7; unclear D gene. The CDR3 consists of 14 residues. V gave up 1 base and J gave up 0 bases, with 7 bases separating them. Germline CDR1 and CDR2: SGHTA and FQGNSA. The CDR3 coding sequence is TGTGCCAGCAGCTTAGACCGGTACTCCTACGAGCAGTACTTC. It translates to CASSLDRYSYEQYF.

The chain is built from TRBV7-9 and TRBJ2-2; a possible D gene is TRBD2 (5 bases). The CDR3 covers 16 residues. The germline CDR1 and CDR2 sequences are SEHNR and FQNEAQ (reference sequence). V dropped 3 bases and J dropped 4 bases, with 15 bases sitting between them. CDR3 amino acids: CASSFGSVQFTGELFF. The CDR3 DNA sequence: TGTGCCAGCAGCTTTGGTAGCGTTCAGTTCACCGGGGAGCTGTTTTTT.

This rearrangement joins TRBV6-1 to TRBJ2-7; 7 bases are a match to TRBD1. Germline CDR1 MNHNS, CDR2 SASEGT. V was clipped by 6 bases and J by 5 bases; unmatched bases: 7. This CDR3 has 13 residues. In DNA, the CDR3 is TGTGCCAGCAGCTCGACAGGGTACGACGAGCAGTACTTC. Its translation: CASSSTGYDEQYF.

Notes on this clone: Relative to the germline gene, one junction end is altered; a read error may explain this. The V call is TRBV6-1, the J call TRBJ2-1; D might be TRBD1 (6 bases). This CDR3 region has 13 residues. Germline V lookup: CDR1 MNHNS, CDR2 SASEGT. The CDR3 DNA reads TGTGCCAGCAGTGAAGTCGGACAGTCGATCATAATCTTC. Translation: CASSEVGQSIIIF.

The CDR3 spells CASSLGSQETQYF. In DNA, the CDR3 is TGTGCCAGCAGCTTAGGCAGCCAAGAGACCCAGTACTTC. This chain connects TRBV7-3 to TRBJ2-5; the D is unclear. The ends were cut back, 2 bases at V and 1 base at J, with 5 bases in the middle. The V gene's germline CDR1 is SGHTA and CDR2 FQGTGA. The CDR3 covers 13 residues.

This clone has a single count. The rearrangement joins TRBV2 to TRBJ2-7; 9 bases agree with TRBD1. Germline loops: CDR1 SNHLY, CDR2 FYNNEI. V trimming: 7 bases; J trimming: 4 bases; junction bases outside the gene matches: 8. The CDR3 loop spans 14 amino acids. The CDR3 nucleotides are TGTGCCAGCATTTCGACAGGGGGGAATTACGAGCAGTACTTC. Translated: CASISTGGNYEQYF.

This clone appeared a single time. CDR3: CASSPVSGNTIYF. CDR3 sequence (DNA): TGTGCCAGCAGCCCCGTGTCTGGAAACACCATATATTTT. J is TRBJ1-3 and V is TRBV7-2; D call uncertain. This CDR3 region has 13 residues. The germline V gene has CDR1 SGHTA and CDR2 FQGNSA. The V end was cut by 5 bases, the J end by 1 base, with 6 bases between.

CDR3 in amino acids: CASSFSGGQETQYF. The CDR3 DNA reads TGTGCCAGCAGCTTTAGCGGGGGGCAAGAGACCCAGTACTTC. This chain uses TRBV7-3 with TRBJ2-5; 10 bases are a match to TRBD2. Losses at the gene ends were 3 bases for V and 2 bases for J; bases not matched to a gene: 0. The CDR3 contains 14 residues. Germline V gene sequence: CDR1 SGHTA, CDR2 FQGTGA.

The rearrangement uses TRBV11-2 and TRBJ2-1; 13 bases match TRBD2. CDR3 length: 15 residues. The V segment lost 6 bases and the J segment 4 bases; nucleotides outside the gene matches: 3. In germline, CDR1 is SGHAT, CDR2 FQNNGV. The CDR3 sequence: CASRGTSGTYNEQFF. The CDR3 DNA reads TGTGCCAGCAGAGGGACTAGCGGGACATACAATGAGCAGTTCTTC.

V gene TRBV6-5 combines with J gene TRBJ1-1, with a tentative D call TRBD1 (5 bases). Germline V gene lookup returns CDR1 MNHEY and CDR2 SVGAGI. Trimming pared 8 bases from V and 8 bases from J, leaving 15 bases between. There are 12 residues in the CDR3. Here the CDR3 reads CASHRGGAEAFF. DNA of the CDR3: TGTGCCAGCCATAGAGGAGGGGCGGAAGCTTTCTTT.

This chain connects TRBV28 to TRBJ1-2; weak D call: TRBD1 (6 bases). Trimming removed 2 bases from V and 7 bases from J, with 11 bases in between. The V gene's germline CDR1 is MDHEN and CDR2 SYDVKM. The CDR3 contains 13 residues. The CDR3 protein is CASSLNRAGGYTF. CDR3 DNA: TGTGCCAGCAGTTTAAACAGGGCGGGTGGCTACACCTTC.

V gene TRBV7-9 combines with J gene TRBJ1-2; 7 positions agree with TRBD1. J lost 2 bases, V lost 4 bases, and 4 bases had no gene match. Germline CDR1 reads SEHNR; CDR2 reads FQNEAQ (reference sequence). This CDR3 is 14 amino acids long. CDR3 nucleotide sequence: TGTGCCAGCAGCTCGACAGGGACCAACTATGGCTACACCTTC. Protein product: CASSSTGTNYGYTF.

This rearrangement joins TRBV5-1 to TRBJ2-7; D gene ambiguous. Trimming stripped 0 bases from V and 0 bases from J, with 7 bases between. Germline CDR1 is SGHRS and CDR2 is YFSETQ. There are 14 residues in the CDR3. The DNA of the CDR3 is TGCGCCAGCAGCTTGGCTTCGAGCTCCTACGAGCAGTACTTC. Protein product: CASSLASSSYEQYF.

The chain joins TRBV9 to TRBJ1-2; TRBD1 agrees at 9 bases. The germline V gene encodes CDR1 SGDLS and CDR2 YYNGEE. This CDR3 is built from 13 residues. V lost 3 bases to trimming and J lost 8 bases; unmatched junction nucleotides: 5. CDR3 sequence reads: CASSATGGKGYTF. CDR3 nucleotide sequence: TGTGCCAGCAGCGCGACAGGGGGAAAGGGCTACACCTTC.

The chain uses TRBV7-9 and TRBJ2-7; 8 bases fit TRBD1. The CDR3 is 15 amino acids. Looked up from germline, CDR1 is SEHNR and CDR2 is FQNEAQ (reference sequence). V was pared by 3 bases and J by 0 bases, with 4 bases of the junction left unmatched. CDR3 amino acids: CASSFGQGSSYEQYF. In nucleotides, the CDR3 is TGTGCCAGCAGCTTCGGACAGGGCAGCTCCTACGAGCAGTACTTC.

The genes are TRBV6-6 and TRBJ2-1, with D perhaps matching TRBD1 (5 bases). The germline V and J ends were trimmed by 8 bases and 6 bases, with 8 bases remaining between them. This CDR3 has 11 residues. Germline V gene sequence: CDR1 MNHNY, CDR2 SVGAGI (reference sequence). CDR3 residues: CASGATNEQFF. As DNA, the CDR3 is TGTGCCAGCGGGGCAACCAATGAGCAGTTCTTC.

The J gene is TRBJ2-1, the V gene TRBV5-1; possibly TRBD2 for D (7 bases). The CDR3 loop spans 14 amino acids. Trimming took off 0 bases at V and 6 bases at J, with 10 bases between the two ends. Germline V gene sequence: CDR1 SGHRS, CDR2 YFSETQ. The CDR3 nucleotides read TGCGCCAGCAGCTTGGAGGGGGGGCCCAATGAGCAGTTCTTC. This translates into CASSLEGGPNEQFF.

This chain joins TRBV6-5 and TRBJ1-4; a weak D match, TRBD1 (6 bases). Trimming pared 0 bases from V and 8 bases from J, leaving 13 bases between. CDR1 is MNHEY, CDR2 SVGAGI, per germline. The CDR3 covers 15 residues. The DNA of the CDR3 is TGTGCCAGCAGTTACTCGATACAGGGCTTCGAAAAACTGTTTTTT. It yields the protein CASSYSIQGFEKLFF.

The V and J genes are TRBV4-1 and TRBJ2-6; unclear D gene. V gave up 0 bases and J gave up 4 bases, with 7 bases separating them. The CDR3 has 15 residues. The germline gives CDR1 MGHRA, CDR2 YSYEKL. CDR3 sequence reads: CASSQEGRGANVLTF. CDR3 nucleotides: TGCGCCAGCAGCCAAGAGGGCAGAGGGGCCAACGTCCTGACTTTC.

The V call is TRBV6-5, the J call TRBJ2-7; unclear D gene. V was pared by 0 bases and J by 6 bases, with 3 bases between. This CDR3 has 11 residues. CDR1 is MNHEY, CDR2 SVGAGI, per germline. The CDR3 protein is CASSYSLEQYF. The CDR3 nucleotides are TGTGCCAGCAGTTACTCTCTCGAGCAGTACTTC.

The rearrangement uses TRBV4-1 and TRBJ2-7, with 9 bases that match TRBD2. The CDR3 contains 15 residues. The germline gives CDR1 MGHRA, CDR2 YSYEKL. V shed 1 base and J 5 bases; nucleotides not matched to a gene: 6. The CDR3 reads CASSQVGLAMNEQYF. In nucleotides, the CDR3 is TGCGCCAGCAGCCAAGTAGGACTAGCGATGAACGAGCAGTACTTC.

This chain joins TRBV28 and TRBJ1-5; tentatively, D is TRBD1 (5 bases). The CDR3 consists of 14 residues. CDR1 MDHEN and CDR2 SYDVKM come from the germline V gene. Trimming stripped 2 bases from V and 6 bases from J, with 11 bases between. CDR3 loop: CASSLEQGGQPQHF. CDR3 coding DNA: TGTGCCAGCAGTTTAGAGCAGGGAGGTCAGCCCCAGCATTTT. The full variable domain, in which reference TRBV28 and TRBJ1-5 provide the parts outside the CDR3, is DVKVTQSSRYLVKRTGEKVFLECVQDMDHENMFWYRQDPGLGLRLIYFSYDVKMKEKGDIPEGYSVSREKKERFSLILESASTNQTSMYLCASSLEQGGQPQHFGDGTRLSIL.

The chain couples TRBV10-2 to TRBJ2-4; the match to TRBD1 covers 9 bases. There are 20 residues in the CDR3. The trim removed 2 bases at V and 8 bases at J, leaving 22 bases unmatched. Germline values: CDR1 WSHSY, CDR2 SAAADI. The CDR3: CASSEDRGRVGTGKRDIQYF. CDR3 nucleotides: TGCGCCAGCAGTGAGGATCGAGGCCGTGTGGGGACAGGGAAGCGGGACATTCAGTACTTC.

The chain is built from TRBV7-9 and TRBJ1-1; D remains unclear. Germline V gives CDR1 SEHNR, CDR2 FQNEAQ (reference sequence). The CDR3 is 14 residues long. Trimming pared 1 base from V and 0 bases from J, leaving 6 bases between. As DNA, the CDR3 is TGTGCCAGCAGCTTAGGACAAGTGAACACTGAAGCTTTCTTT. Amino acids: CASSLGQVNTEAFF.